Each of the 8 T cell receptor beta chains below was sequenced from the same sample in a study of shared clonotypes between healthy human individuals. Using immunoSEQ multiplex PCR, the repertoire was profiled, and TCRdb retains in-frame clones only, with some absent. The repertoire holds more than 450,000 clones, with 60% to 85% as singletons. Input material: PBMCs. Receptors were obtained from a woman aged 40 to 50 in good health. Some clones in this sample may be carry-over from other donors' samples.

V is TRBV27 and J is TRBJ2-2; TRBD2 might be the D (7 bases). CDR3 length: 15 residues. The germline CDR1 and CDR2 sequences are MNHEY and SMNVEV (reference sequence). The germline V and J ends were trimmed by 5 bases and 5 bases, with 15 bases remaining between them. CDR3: CASSGGDNPTGELFF. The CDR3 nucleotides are TGTGCCAGCAGTGGGGGGGACAATCCTACCGGGGAGCTGTTTTTT.

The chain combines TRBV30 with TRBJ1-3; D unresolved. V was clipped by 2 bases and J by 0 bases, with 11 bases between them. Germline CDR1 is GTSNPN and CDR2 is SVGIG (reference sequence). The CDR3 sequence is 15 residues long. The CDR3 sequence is CAWSRVGVSGNTIYF. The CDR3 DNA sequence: TGTGCCTGGAGTCGCGTGGGAGTCTCTGGAAACACCATATATTTT.

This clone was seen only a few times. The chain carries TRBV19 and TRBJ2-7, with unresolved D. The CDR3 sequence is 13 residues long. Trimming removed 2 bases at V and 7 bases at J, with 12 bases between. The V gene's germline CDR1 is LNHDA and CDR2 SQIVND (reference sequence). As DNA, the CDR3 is TGTGCCAGTAGTATAAGTCTACGCCTAGAGCAGTACTTC. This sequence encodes CASSISLRLEQYF.

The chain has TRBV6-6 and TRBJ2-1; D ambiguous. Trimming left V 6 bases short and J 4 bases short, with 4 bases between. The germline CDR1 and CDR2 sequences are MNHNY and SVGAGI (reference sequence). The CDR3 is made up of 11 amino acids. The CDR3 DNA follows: TGTGCCAGCAGATCATACAATGAGCAGTTCTTC. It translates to CASRSYNEQFF.

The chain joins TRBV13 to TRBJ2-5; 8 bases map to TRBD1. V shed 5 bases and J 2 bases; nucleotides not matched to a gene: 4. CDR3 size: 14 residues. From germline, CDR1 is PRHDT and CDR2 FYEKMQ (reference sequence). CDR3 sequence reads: CASSRRTGQETQYF. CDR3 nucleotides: TGTGCCAGCAGCAGACGGACAGGGCAAGAGACCCAGTACTTC.

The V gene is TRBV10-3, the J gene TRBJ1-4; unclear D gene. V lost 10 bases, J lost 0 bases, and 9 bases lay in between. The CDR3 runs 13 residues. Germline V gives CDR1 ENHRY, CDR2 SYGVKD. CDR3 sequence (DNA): TGTGCCACCCGACCTGCAACTAATGAAAAACTGTTTTTT. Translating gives CATRPATNEKLFF.

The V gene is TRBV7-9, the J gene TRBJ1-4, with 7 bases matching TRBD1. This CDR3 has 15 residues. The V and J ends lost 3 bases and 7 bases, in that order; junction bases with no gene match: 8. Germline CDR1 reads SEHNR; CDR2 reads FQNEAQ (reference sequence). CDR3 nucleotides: TGTGCCAGCAGCTTCAGGGGGGGCGCCGGTGAAAAACTGTTTTTT. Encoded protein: CASSFRGGAGEKLFF.

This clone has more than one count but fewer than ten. The CDR3 reads CASTLRGRSGANVLTF. For the CDR3, the DNA is TGTGCCAGCACCCTCAGGGGGCGCTCTGGGGCCAACGTCCTGACTTTC. This rearrangement joins TRBV28 to TRBJ2-6; 8 nucleotides line up with TRBD1. This CDR3 comprises 16 residues. V lost 7 bases and J lost 0; bases outside the gene matches: 5. Germline V CDR1 and CDR2: MDHEN, SYDVKM. The entire variable domain, with the rest obtained from reference TRBV28 and TRBJ2-6, is as follows: DVKVTQSSRYLVKRTGEKVFLECVQDMDHENMFWYRQDPGLGLRLIYFSYDVKMKEKGDIPEGYSVSREKKERFSLILESASTNQTSMYLCASTLRGRSGANVLTFGAGSRLTVL.